This T cell receptor (beta chain) was recorded in a study of blood T cell repertoires in COVID-19. This table comes from immunoSEQ multiplex PCR, and its TCRdb copy is limited to in-frame clones, with some not included. Of over 85,000 clones in the sample, roughly 86% were seen once. In germline, CDR1 is KGHSH, CDR2 LQKENI. With 6 bases clipped from V and 1 base from J, the junction kept 4 bases outside the gene matches. The CDR3 runs to 14 residues. The gene calls are TRBV18 and TRBJ2-3; 7 bases map to TRBD2. This TCR derives from a human donor in a cohort sampled during active COVID-19. The source material was peripheral blood. This CDR3 is CASSRLAGTDTQYF. In DNA form, the CDR3 reads TGTGCCAGCTCCCGACTAGCTGGCACAGATACGCAGTATTTT.